The TCR beta chain described here comes from a study of blood T cell repertoires in COVID-19. The assay was immunoSEQ multiplex PCR, and TCRdb's table has in-frame clones only and misses some. The top ten clones hold 2.5% to 3% of a sample with approximately 280,000 clones, less than 85% of them seen once. The CDR3 runs to 13 residues. V was cut by 2 bases and J by 3 bases, with 7 bases left in between. In germline, CDR1 is LGHDT, CDR2 YNNKEL (reference sequence). The sequence derives from a woman aged 50 to 60 who had recovered from COVID-19. Sequencing input: PBMCs or T cells enriched from blood (not recorded which). The V and J genes are TRBV3-1 (or the pseudogene TRBV3-2) and TRBJ1-1; no firm D call. The CDR3 region has the DNA TGTGCCAGCAGCCAAACAGCTGACACTGAAGCTTTCTTT. Translation gives CASSQTADTEAFF.